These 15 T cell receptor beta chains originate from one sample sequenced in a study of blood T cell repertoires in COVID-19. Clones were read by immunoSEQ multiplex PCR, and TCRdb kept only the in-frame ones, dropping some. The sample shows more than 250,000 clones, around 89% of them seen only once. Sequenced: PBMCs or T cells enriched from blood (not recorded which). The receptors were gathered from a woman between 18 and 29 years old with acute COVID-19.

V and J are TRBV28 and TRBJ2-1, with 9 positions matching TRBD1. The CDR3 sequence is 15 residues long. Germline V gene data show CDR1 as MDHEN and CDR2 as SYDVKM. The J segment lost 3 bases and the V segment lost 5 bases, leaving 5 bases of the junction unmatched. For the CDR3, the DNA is TGTGCCAGCAGTCCCCCGGACAGGGGCTACAATGAGCAGTTCTTC. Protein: CASSPPDRGYNEQFF.

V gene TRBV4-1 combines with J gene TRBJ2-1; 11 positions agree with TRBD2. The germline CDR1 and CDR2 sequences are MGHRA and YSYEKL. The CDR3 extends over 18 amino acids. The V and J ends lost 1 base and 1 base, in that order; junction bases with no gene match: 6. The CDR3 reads CASSQATRLAGSYNEQFF. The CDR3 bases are TGCGCCAGCAGCCAAGCGACTAGACTAGCGGGGTCCTACAATGAGCAGTTCTTC.

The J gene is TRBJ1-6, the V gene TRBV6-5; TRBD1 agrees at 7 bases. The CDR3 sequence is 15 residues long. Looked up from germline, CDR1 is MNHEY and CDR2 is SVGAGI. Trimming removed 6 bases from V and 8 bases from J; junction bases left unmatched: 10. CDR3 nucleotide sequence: TGTGCCAGCAGAATCGCCGGGACAGATTATTCACCCCTCCACTTT. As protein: CASRIAGTDYSPLHF.

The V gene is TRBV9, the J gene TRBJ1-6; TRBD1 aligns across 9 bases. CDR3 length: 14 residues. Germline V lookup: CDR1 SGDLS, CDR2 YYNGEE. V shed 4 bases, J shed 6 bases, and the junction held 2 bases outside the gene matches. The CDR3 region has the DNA TGTGCCAGCAGCCGGGACAGGGTTAATTCACCCCTCCACTTT. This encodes CASSRDRVNSPLHF.

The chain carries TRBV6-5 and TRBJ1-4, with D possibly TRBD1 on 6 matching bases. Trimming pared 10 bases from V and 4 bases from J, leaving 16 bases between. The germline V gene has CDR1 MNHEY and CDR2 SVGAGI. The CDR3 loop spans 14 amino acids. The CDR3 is CAITQGTFNEKLFF. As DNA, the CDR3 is TGTGCCATCACACAGGGAACATTTAATGAAAAACTGTTTTTT.

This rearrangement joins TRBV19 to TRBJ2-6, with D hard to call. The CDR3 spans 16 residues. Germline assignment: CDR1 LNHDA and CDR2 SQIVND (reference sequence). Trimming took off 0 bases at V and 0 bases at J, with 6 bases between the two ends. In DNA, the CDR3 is TGTGCCAGTAGTATAGACCATAGCTCTGGGGCCAACGTCCTGACTTTC. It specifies CASSIDHSSGANVLTF.

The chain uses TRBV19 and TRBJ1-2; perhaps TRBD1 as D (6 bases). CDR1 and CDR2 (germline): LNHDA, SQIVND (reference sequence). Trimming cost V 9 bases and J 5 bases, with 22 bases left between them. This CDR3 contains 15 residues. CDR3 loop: CASCERGGSYYGYTF. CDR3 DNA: TGTGCCAGCTGCGAGAGGGGGGGATCCTATTATGGCTACACCTTC.

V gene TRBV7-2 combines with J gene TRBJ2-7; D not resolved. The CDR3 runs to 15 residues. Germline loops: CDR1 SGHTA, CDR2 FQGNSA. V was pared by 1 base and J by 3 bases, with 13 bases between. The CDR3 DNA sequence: TGTGCCAGCAGCTTAGTGTCTAATCCCAACTACGAGCAGTACTTC. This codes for CASSLVSNPNYEQYF.

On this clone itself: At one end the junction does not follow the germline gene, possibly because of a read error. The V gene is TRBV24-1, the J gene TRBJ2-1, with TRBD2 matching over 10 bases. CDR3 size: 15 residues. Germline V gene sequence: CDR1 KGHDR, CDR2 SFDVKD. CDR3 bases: TGTGCCACCAGCGATTGGGATAGCGGGAGGCTTGAGCAGTTCTTC. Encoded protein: CATSDWDSGRLEQFF.

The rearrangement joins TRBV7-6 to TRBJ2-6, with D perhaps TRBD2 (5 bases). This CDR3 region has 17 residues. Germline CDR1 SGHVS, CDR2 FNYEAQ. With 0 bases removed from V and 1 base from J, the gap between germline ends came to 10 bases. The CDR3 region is CASSLASPGSGANVLTF. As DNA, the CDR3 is TGTGCCAGCAGCTTAGCCTCGCCGGGGTCTGGGGCCAACGTCCTGACTTTC.

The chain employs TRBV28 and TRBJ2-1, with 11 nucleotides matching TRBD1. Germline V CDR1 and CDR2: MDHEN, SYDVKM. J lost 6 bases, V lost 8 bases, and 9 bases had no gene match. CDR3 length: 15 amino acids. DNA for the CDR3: TGTGCCAGCCCCCCGGGACAGGGGGTGCCCAATGAGCAGTTCTTC. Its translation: CASPPGQGVPNEQFF.

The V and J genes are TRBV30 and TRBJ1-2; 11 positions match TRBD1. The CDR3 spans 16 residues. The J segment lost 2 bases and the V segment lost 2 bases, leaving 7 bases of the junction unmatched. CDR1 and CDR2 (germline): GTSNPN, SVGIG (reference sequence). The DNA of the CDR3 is TGTGCCTGGAGTCGAAGGAGGACAGGGGGCAACTATGGCTACACCTTC. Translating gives CAWSRRRTGGNYGYTF.

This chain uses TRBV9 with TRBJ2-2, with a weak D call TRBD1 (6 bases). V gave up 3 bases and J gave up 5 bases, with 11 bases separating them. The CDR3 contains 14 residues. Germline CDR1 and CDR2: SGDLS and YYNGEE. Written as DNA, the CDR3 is TGTGCCAGCAGCGGGGACAAAGGAACCGGGGAGCTGTTTTTT. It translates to CASSGDKGTGELFF.

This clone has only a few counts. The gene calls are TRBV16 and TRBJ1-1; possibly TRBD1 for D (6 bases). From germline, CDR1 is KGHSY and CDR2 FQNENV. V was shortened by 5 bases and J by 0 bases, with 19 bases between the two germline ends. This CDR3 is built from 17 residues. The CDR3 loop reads CASSVTGGGFVNTEAFF. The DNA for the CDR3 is TGTGCCAGCAGCGTGACTGGCGGGGGCTTTGTGAACACTGAAGCTTTCTTT.

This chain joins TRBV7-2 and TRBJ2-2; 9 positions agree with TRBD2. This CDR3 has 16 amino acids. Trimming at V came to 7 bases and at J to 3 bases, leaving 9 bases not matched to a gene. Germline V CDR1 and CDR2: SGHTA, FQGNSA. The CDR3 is CASKRLADSYTGELFF. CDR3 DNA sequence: TGTGCCAGCAAGAGACTAGCGGATTCCTACACCGGGGAGCTGTTTTTT.